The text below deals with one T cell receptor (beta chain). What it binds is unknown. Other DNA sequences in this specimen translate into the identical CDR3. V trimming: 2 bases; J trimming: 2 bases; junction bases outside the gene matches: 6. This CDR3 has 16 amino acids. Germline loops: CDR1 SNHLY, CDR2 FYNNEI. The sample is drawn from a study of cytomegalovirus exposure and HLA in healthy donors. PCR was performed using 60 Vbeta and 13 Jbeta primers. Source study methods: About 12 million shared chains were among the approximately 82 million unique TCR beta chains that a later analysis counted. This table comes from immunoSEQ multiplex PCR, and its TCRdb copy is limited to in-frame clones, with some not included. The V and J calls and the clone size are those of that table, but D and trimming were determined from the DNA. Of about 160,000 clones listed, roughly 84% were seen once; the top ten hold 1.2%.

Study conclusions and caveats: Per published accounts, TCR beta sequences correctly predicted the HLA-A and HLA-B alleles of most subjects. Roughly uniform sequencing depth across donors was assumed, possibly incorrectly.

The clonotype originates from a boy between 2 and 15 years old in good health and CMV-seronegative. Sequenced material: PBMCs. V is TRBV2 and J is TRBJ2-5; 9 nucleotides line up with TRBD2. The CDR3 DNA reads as TGTGCCAGCAGTGAAAGGGGCGGGGGGGCTCAAGAGACCCAGTACTTC. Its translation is CASSERGGGAQETQYF.